This entry concerns a single TCR beta chain. These data come from a study of blood T cell repertoires in COVID-19. The table came from immunoSEQ multiplex PCR; TCRdb's copy has only in-frame clones and leaves some out. The sample yields around 190,000 clones, about nine tenths seen once. The TCR comes from a man in his thirties or forties with acute or convalescent COVID-19. The sequenced sample was peripheral blood.

The CDR3 region is CASSYGTARNEKLFF. CDR3 nucleotide sequence: TGTGCCAGCAGTTACGGGACAGCGCGTAATGAAAAACTGTTTTTT. The gene calls are TRBV6-5 and TRBJ1-4; 7 bases match TRBD1. Germline V gives CDR1 MNHEY, CDR2 SVGAGI. The CDR3 covers 15 residues. V lost 2 bases, J lost 4 bases, and 4 bases stayed unmatched.